This TCR beta chain is drawn from a study of blood T cell repertoires in COVID-19. Study-level information: Acute-phase and convalescent COVID-19 samples originated in the United States, Italy and Spain.

Measured with immunoSEQ multiplex PCR; TCRdb has only the in-frame clones, and not every one. This repertoire shows about 93,000 clones, about 90% found once; its top ten account for 1.5%. The germline V gene encodes CDR1 SGHAT and CDR2 FQDESV (reference sequence). Trimming removed 3 bases at V and 4 bases at J, with 12 bases between. The CDR3 length is 14 residues. The sequencing input was peripheral blood. This sequence was found in a human donor with active COVID-19. The donor label of this sample is uncertain. V usage is TRBV11-1 and J usage is TRBJ1-2; possible D gene TRBD1, 5 bases. CDR3 DNA sequence: TGTGCCAGCAGCTTGAGTCAGGGTGCCTATGGCTACACCTTC. Translated: CASSLSQGAYGYTF.